This section outlines one TCR beta chain sequence together with its context. After removal of 6 bases from V and 8 bases from J, the junction contained 9 bases not matched to a gene. CDR1 and CDR2 from the germline V gene are MGHRA and YSYEKL. The CDR3 is 13 amino acids. The data stem from a study of blood T cell repertoires in COVID-19. Per the original methods: From reference gene primer amplification, estimates of nucleated cell counts were derived. Here immunoSEQ multiplex PCR was the method, and the copy in TCRdb shows in-frame clones only, minus some. V, J and clone size reflect that table, while D and trimming were determined from the DNA. The sample records 150,000 or so clones, almost 85% being singletons.

Specimen: peripheral blood. The chain couples TRBV4-1 to TRBJ1-2; TRBD1 agrees at 7 bases. The TCR comes from an elderly woman with acute or convalescent COVID-19. CDR3 DNA sequence: TGCGCCAGCAGTAAGACAGGGCTTAGAGGCTACACCTTC. Translation gives CASSKTGLRGYTF.